The T cell receptor beta chain under discussion was sequenced for a study of blood T cells in healthy people across ages. Whole-study results and caveats: There was a strong correlation between TCR beta diversity and naive T cell percentage. Significant beta diversity loss was already apparent by age 40, declining roughly linearly.

Germline loops: CDR1 LGHDT, CDR2 YNNKEL (reference sequence). V was pared by 8 bases and J by 4 bases, with 9 bases between. CDR3 size: 13 residues. The use of a sample-barcoded 5' primer and a J-beta primer mix characterized a second PCR of 7 to 11 cycles. Sequencing of every sample gave 3 million or more CDR3-containing paired-end reads. One entry per CDR3 protein, called by TCRdb with MiXCR from the 5' RACE reads. This table holds roughly 730,000 distinct CDR3 sequences, roughly three fifths found once. As regards this clonotype: Its antigen is not known.

Sequencing was carried out using blood. This TCR came from a man in his forties or fifties in good health. The chain has TRBV3-1 and TRBJ2-6, with D unresolved. CDR3 amino acids: CASHAPGANVLTF. The CDR3 nucleotides are TGTGCCAGCCATGCGCCCGGGGCCAACGTCCTGACTTTC.